The next 21 T cell receptor beta chains were all read from a single sample in a study of regulatory T cells. Study observations and caveats: In CD3G-deficient patients, conventional CD4+ T cells were enriched for hydrophobic CDR3 residues at positions 6 and 7.

For these TCRs, the target antigens are not known. The primer mix had 52 TRBV and 13 TRBJ primers. Profiled with immunoSEQ multiplex PCR; TCRdb holds only in-frame clones, not every one. The sample lists tens of thousands of clones, approximately 91% seen once, with roughly 2.2% in the top ten. Sample: conventional CD4+ T cells sorted from blood. The origin of the receptors is a young adult with CD3G deficiency.

The chain joins TRBV28 to TRBJ2-7; 12 nucleotides align to TRBD1. V was pared by 4 bases and J by 7 bases, with 11 bases of the junction left unmatched. Germline V lookup: CDR1 MDHEN, CDR2 SYDVKM. This CDR3 has 16 residues. CDR3 residues: CASSSPGGQGAGEQYF. CDR3 DNA sequence: TGTGCCAGCAGTTCGCCTGGGGGACAGGGGGCAGGTGAGCAGTACTTC.

The chain combines TRBV6-1 with TRBJ2-3; a possible D gene is TRBD2 (7 bases). This CDR3 spans 14 amino acids. Deletions cut 3 bases from V and 5 bases from J, with 12 bases between. Germline V gene sequence: CDR1 MNHNS, CDR2 SASEGT. CDR3 sequence reads: CASSERGGRDTQYF. As DNA, the CDR3 is TGTGCCAGCAGTGAGAGGGGGGGCAGAGATACGCAGTATTTT.

The V and J genes are TRBV28 and TRBJ1-4; a weak D match, TRBD1 (5 bases). The CDR3 covers 16 residues. Germline-derived CDR1 and CDR2 are MDHEN and SYDVKM. The V and J ends lost 3 bases and 7 bases respectively, with 18 bases between them. CDR3 DNA: TGTGCCAGCAGTTTGCTAGGGGCCGGGGTGGCTGAAAAACTGTTTTTT. Amino acid sequence: CASSLLGAGVAEKLFF.

This clone was seen only a few times. This sequence joins TRBV20-1 and TRBJ1-2, with D hard to call. The V end was cut by 3 bases, the J end by 8 bases, with 10 bases between. Germline V lookup: CDR1 DFQATT, CDR2 SNEGSKA (reference sequence). This CDR3 contains 11 residues. Written as DNA, the CDR3 is TGCAGTGCTAGTACCGGAAGCGGCTACACCTTC. Amino acids: CSASTGSGYTF.

V usage is TRBV7-9 and J usage is TRBJ2-1; possible D gene TRBD2, 5 bases. CDR3 length: 16 residues. The germline V gene encodes CDR1 SEHNR and CDR2 FQNEAQ (reference sequence). Trimming left V 5 bases short and J 2 bases short, with 16 bases between. CDR3 protein: CASSLIGRRAYNEQFF. In nucleotides, the CDR3 is TGTGCCAGCAGCCTTATAGGGCGGCGGGCCTACAATGAGCAGTTCTTC.

This chain joins TRBV7-9 and TRBJ2-7; D may be TRBD2 (5 bases). This CDR3 has 13 residues. Germline loops: CDR1 SEHNR, CDR2 FQNEAQ (reference sequence). Trimming removed 3 bases at V and 5 bases at J, with 11 bases between. The DNA of the CDR3 is TGTGCCAGCAGCTTCCCTAACGGGGACGAGCAGTACTTC. Its translation: CASSFPNGDEQYF.

This clone was seen only once. The gene calls are TRBV28 and TRBJ2-1, with D unclear. The V end lost 3 bases, the J end lost 3 bases, and 3 bases lay between the germline ends. CDR3 length: 12 amino acids. The germline gives CDR1 MDHEN, CDR2 SYDVKM. The CDR3 spells CASSFRYNEQFF. The CDR3 coding sequence is TGTGCCAGCAGTTTCCGCTACAATGAGCAGTTCTTC.

This chain links TRBV28 with TRBJ1-5; maybe TRBD1 (6 bases). Germline CDR1 and CDR2: MDHEN and SYDVKM. Trimming took off 2 bases at V and 0 bases at J, with 17 bases between the two ends. The CDR3 covers 18 residues. The chain's CDR3 is CASSLDIHGQFSNQPQHF. The CDR3 bases are TGTGCCAGCAGTTTAGACATCCATGGACAGTTTAGCAATCAGCCCCAGCATTTT. The whole variable domain, filled in from reference TRBV28 and TRBJ1-5, reads DVKVTQSSRYLVKRTGEKVFLECVQDMDHENMFWYRQDPGLGLRLIYFSYDVKMKEKGDIPEGYSVSREKKERFSLILESASTNQTSMYLCASSLDIHGQFSNQPQHFGDGTRLSIL.

The chain combines TRBV6-6 with TRBJ2-7, with 10 nucleotides matching TRBD1. The CDR3 runs to 14 residues. In germline, CDR1 is MNHNY, CDR2 SVGAGI (reference sequence). The V gene end was trimmed by 5 bases and the J gene end by 5 bases; junction bases not matched to a gene: 6. CDR3 sequence: CASSPGQGKDEQYF. CDR3 DNA: TGTGCCAGCAGTCCGGGACAGGGGAAGGACGAGCAGTACTTC.

The chain carries TRBV28 and TRBJ1-4; the D gene is possibly TRBD1 (6 bases). The germline V and J ends were trimmed by 4 bases and 8 bases, with 17 bases remaining between them. The V gene's germline CDR1 is MDHEN and CDR2 SYDVKM. The CDR3 covers 15 residues. In DNA, the CDR3 is TGTGCCAGCAGTTCCGGGGGCCTAGGGAGCGAAAAACTGTTTTTT. Encoded protein: CASSSGGLGSEKLFF.

The chain employs TRBV6-6 and TRBJ2-5, with 7 nucleotides matching TRBD1. J gave up 2 bases and V 5 bases, and 5 bases lay outside the gene matches. This CDR3 has 14 residues. Germline-derived CDR1 and CDR2 are MNHNY and SVGAGI (reference sequence). The CDR3 region has the DNA TGTGCCAGCAGTATGCCGGGACAGCAAGAGACCCAGTACTTC. It is translated as CASSMPGQQETQYF.

The rearrangement links TRBV28 to TRBJ2-7, with TRBD2 matching 8 bases. Per germline, CDR1 MDHEN and CDR2 SYDVKM. V dropped 4 bases and J dropped 7; count of bases not matched to a gene: 6. The CDR3 length is 13 residues. For the CDR3, the DNA is TGTGCCAGCAGTTCGACTAGCGAGCTGGAGCAGTACTTC. Amino acids: CASSSTSELEQYF.

The chain joins TRBV5-1 to TRBJ1-2, with 9 bases identical to TRBD1. V lost 5 bases to trimming and J lost 0 bases; unmatched junction nucleotides: 5. The V gene's germline CDR1 is SGHRS and CDR2 YFSETQ. This CDR3 spans 15 amino acids. This chain's CDR3 is CASSRGTGSNYGYTF. Written as DNA, the CDR3 is TGCGCCAGCAGTCGGGGGACAGGGTCTAACTATGGCTACACCTTC.

This chain uses TRBV6-1 with TRBJ2-6; perhaps TRBD1 as D (5 bases). Germline V gene sequence: CDR1 MNHNS, CDR2 SASEGT. The CDR3 runs to 15 residues. Trimming stripped 5 bases from V and 4 bases from J, with 12 bases between. CDR3 amino acids: CASSKAGLGANVLTF. CDR3 bases: TGTGCCAGCAGTAAGGCAGGGCTCGGGGCCAACGTCCTGACTTTC.

V is TRBV28 and J is TRBJ1-5; D ambiguous. The V end was cut by 5 bases, the J end by 3 bases, with 11 bases between. Germline V gives CDR1 MDHEN, CDR2 SYDVKM. This CDR3 has 14 amino acids. CDR3 nucleotides: TGTGCCAGCAGTCCCGACGGGAACAATCAGCCCCAGCATTTT. It translates to CASSPDGNNQPQHF.

The chain joins TRBV7-8 to TRBJ2-7; D is perhaps TRBD2 (6 bases). The germline gives CDR1 SGHVS, CDR2 FQNEAQ. The CDR3 runs 14 residues. The V gene lost 5 bases and the J gene lost 7 bases, with 18 bases spanning the gap. CDR3 coding DNA: TGTGCCAGCAGCCCGTTACGCGGGGCGGGAGAGCAGTACTTC. Protein sequence: CASSPLRGAGEQYF.

This sequence joins TRBV14 and TRBJ2-5; D may be TRBD2 (6 bases). CDR3 length: 13 amino acids. Trimming removed 0 bases at V and 7 bases at J, with 9 bases between. The germline V gene has CDR1 SGHDN and CDR2 FVKESK. CDR3 protein: CASSQDSRGTQYF. The CDR3, as DNA: TGTGCCAGCAGCCAAGATTCGCGGGGGACCCAGTACTTC.

The chain employs TRBV6-1 and TRBJ1-2; D gene uncertain. CDR3 size: 12 residues. CDR1 MNHNS and CDR2 SASEGT come from the germline V gene. V was pared by 0 bases and J by 6 bases, with 5 bases between. The CDR3 region is CASSEARDGYTF. CDR3 in DNA: TGTGCCAGCAGTGAAGCACGAGATGGCTACACCTTC.

This clone was counted a single time. The chain is built from TRBV2 and TRBJ1-1; unclear D gene. V lost 4 bases and J lost 0, with 9 bases in between. The CDR3 is 14 amino acids. CDR1 SNHLY and CDR2 FYNNEI come from the germline V gene. The CDR3 DNA is TGTGCCAGCAGTGTTTACGGAATGAACACTGAAGCTTTCTTT. Its protein is CASSVYGMNTEAFF.

V and J are TRBV28 and TRBJ2-7; D is unresolved. In germline, CDR1 is MDHEN, CDR2 SYDVKM. The V gene lost 2 bases and the J gene lost 2 bases, with 7 bases spanning the gap. The CDR3 runs 13 residues. The CDR3 reads CASSLGTAYEQYF. The DNA of the CDR3 is TGTGCCAGCAGTTTAGGTACTGCCTACGAGCAGTACTTC. The full variable domain, with the rest looked up from reference TRBV28 and TRBJ2-7, is DVKVTQSSRYLVKRTGEKVFLECVQDMDHENMFWYRQDPGLGLRLIYFSYDVKMKEKGDIPEGYSVSREKKERFSLILESASTNQTSMYLCASSLGTAYEQYFGPGTRLTVT.

The DNA for the CDR3 is TGTGCCAGCAGTGAAACTTGGACAGGGACTGAAGCTTTCTTT. Protein product: CASSETWTGTEAFF. This chain links TRBV6-1 with TRBJ1-1, with 8 positions matching TRBD1. In germline, CDR1 is MNHNS, CDR2 SASEGT. The CDR3 length is 14 residues. V was clipped by 2 bases and J by 5 bases; unmatched bases: 4.